These 7 T cell receptor beta chains were all obtained from the same sample, sequenced in a study of cytomegalovirus exposure and HLA in healthy donors. Profiling relied on immunoSEQ multiplex PCR, and the TCRdb table lists in-frame clones only, not all of them. The data show some 130,000 clones, approximately 90% seen once. The material sequenced was PBMCs. These TCRs come from a woman younger than 35 in good health and CMV-seropositive.

This clone has a handful of counts. The gene calls are TRBV27 and TRBJ1-1, with D unclear. The V end lost 6 bases, the J end lost 6 bases, and 17 bases lay between the germline ends. From germline, CDR1 is MNHEY and CDR2 SMNVEV (reference sequence). The CDR3 loop spans 14 amino acids. DNA for the CDR3: TGTGCCAGCAGGCAGGCTTTAAGCGGGGCTGAAGCTTTCTTT. Its translation: CASRQALSGAEAFF.

This chain uses TRBV19 with TRBJ1-1, with 8 nucleotides matching TRBD1. The CDR3 sequence is 15 residues long. Trimming took 9 bases from V and 5 from J; bases not matched to a gene: 14. Germline loops: CDR1 LNHDA, CDR2 SQIVND (reference sequence). The CDR3 loop is CASRIPGGRGTEAFF. DNA for the CDR3: TGTGCCAGCCGCATCCCAGGGGGCCGAGGGACTGAAGCTTTCTTT.

This clone was picked up one time. The V call is TRBV5-1, the J call TRBJ2-7, with D uncertain. The V gene lost 0 bases and the J gene lost 2 bases, with 9 bases spanning the gap. CDR3 length: 14 residues. Germline V lookup: CDR1 SGHRS, CDR2 YFSETQ. The CDR3 nucleotides are TGCGCCAGCAGCTTGGCCGGTCGAACCTACGAGCAGTACTTC. Encoded protein: CASSLAGRTYEQYF.

The V and J genes are TRBV10-3 and TRBJ2-7, with a tentative D call TRBD1 (6 bases). Germline CDR1 reads ENHRY; CDR2 reads SYGVKD. V was clipped by 4 bases and J by 3 bases, with 16 bases between them. The CDR3 extends over 15 amino acids. Written as DNA, the CDR3 is TGTGCCATCAGTGGTCAGGGACAAGGCTTCTACGAGCAGTACTTC. This sequence encodes CAISGQGQGFYEQYF.

About this clone itself: The junction and the germline gene differ at one end; a read error may be behind it. V gene TRBV7-7 combines with J gene TRBJ2-1, with a weak D call TRBD2 (5 bases). This CDR3 is built from 15 residues. The germline CDR1 and CDR2 sequences are SSHAT and FNYEAQ (reference sequence). The CDR3 reads CASSLGYSAHNEQFF. The CDR3 bases are TGTGCTAGCAGCTTAGGGTATAGCGCTCATAATGAGCAGTTCTTC.

This sequence joins TRBV2 and TRBJ2-1, with 11 bases identical to TRBD2. This CDR3 has 15 residues. Germline-derived CDR1 and CDR2 are SNHLY and FYNNEI. V gave up 5 bases and J gave up 3 bases; unmatched junction bases: 3. For the CDR3, the DNA is TGTGCCAGCAGTCGACTAGCGGGACTCTACAATGAGCAGTTCTTC. Residues: CASSRLAGLYNEQFF.

V and J are TRBV4-1 and TRBJ1-1; no clear D gene. V lost 4 bases and J lost 1, with 4 bases in between. The CDR3 is 12 residues long. CDR1 and CDR2 from the germline V gene are MGHRA and YSYEKL. The CDR3 sequence is CASSLRNTEAFF. In DNA form, the CDR3 reads TGCGCCAGCAGCCTCAGGAACACTGAAGCTTTCTTT.